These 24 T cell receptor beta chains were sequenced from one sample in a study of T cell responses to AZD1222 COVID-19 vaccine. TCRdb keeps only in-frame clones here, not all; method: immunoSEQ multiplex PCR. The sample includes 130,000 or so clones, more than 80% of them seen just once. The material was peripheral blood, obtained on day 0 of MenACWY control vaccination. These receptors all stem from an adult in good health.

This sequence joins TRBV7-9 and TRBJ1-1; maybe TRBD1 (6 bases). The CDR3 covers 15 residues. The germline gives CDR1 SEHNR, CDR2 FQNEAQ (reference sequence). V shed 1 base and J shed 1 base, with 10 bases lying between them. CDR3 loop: CASSLGPRGNTEAFF. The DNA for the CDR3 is TGTGCCAGCAGCTTAGGTCCCAGGGGGAACACTGAAGCTTTCTTT.

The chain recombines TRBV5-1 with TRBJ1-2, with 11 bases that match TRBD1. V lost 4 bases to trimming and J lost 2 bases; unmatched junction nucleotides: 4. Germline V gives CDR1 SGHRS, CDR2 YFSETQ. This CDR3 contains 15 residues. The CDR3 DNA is TGCGCCAGCAGCGAAGGGACAGGGGGAAACTATGGCTACACCTTC. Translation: CASSEGTGGNYGYTF. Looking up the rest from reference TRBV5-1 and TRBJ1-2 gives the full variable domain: KAGVTQTPRYLIKTRGQQVTLSCSPISGHRSVSWYQQTPGQGLQFLFEYFSETQRNKGNFPGRFSGRQFSNSRSEMNVSTLELGDSALYLCASSEGTGGNYGYTFGSGTRLTVV.

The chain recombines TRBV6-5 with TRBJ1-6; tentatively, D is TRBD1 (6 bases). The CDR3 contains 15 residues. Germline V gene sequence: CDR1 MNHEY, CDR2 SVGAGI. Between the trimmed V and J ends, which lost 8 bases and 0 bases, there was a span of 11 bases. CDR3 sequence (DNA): TGTGCCAGCGGCAGGGGCAGCTCCTATAATTCACCCCTCCACTTT. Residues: CASGRGSSYNSPLHF.

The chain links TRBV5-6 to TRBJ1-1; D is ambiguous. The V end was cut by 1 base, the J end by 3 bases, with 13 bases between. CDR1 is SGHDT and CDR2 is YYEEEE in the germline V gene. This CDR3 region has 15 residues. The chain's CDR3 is CASSLLALRDTEAFF. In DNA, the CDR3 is TGTGCCAGCAGCTTGCTAGCCCTACGGGACACTGAAGCTTTCTTT. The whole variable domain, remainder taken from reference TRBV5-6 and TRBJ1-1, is DAGVTQSPTHLIKTRGQQVTLRCSPKSGHDTVSWYQQALGQGPQFIFQYYEEEERQRGNFPDRFSGHQFPNYSSELNVNALLLGDSALYLCASSLLALRDTEAFFGQGTRLTVV.

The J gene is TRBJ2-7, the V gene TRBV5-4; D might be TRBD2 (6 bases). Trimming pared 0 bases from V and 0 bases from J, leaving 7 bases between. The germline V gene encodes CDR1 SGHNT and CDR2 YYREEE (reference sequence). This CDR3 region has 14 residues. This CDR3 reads CASSLGGISYEQYF. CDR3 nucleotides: TGTGCCAGCAGCTTGGGCGGGATCTCCTACGAGCAGTACTTC.

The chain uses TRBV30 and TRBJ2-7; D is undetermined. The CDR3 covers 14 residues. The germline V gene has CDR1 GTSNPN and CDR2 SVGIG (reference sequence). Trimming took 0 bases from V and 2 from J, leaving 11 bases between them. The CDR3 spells CAWSVRAITYEQYF. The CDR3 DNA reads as TGTGCCTGGAGTGTCCGCGCAATTACCTACGAGCAGTACTTC.

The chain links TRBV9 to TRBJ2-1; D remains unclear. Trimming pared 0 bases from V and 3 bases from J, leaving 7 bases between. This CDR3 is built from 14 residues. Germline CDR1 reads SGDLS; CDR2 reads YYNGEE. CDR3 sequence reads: CASSVGGNYNEQFF. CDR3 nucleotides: TGTGCCAGCAGCGTAGGGGGTAACTACAATGAGCAGTTCTTC.

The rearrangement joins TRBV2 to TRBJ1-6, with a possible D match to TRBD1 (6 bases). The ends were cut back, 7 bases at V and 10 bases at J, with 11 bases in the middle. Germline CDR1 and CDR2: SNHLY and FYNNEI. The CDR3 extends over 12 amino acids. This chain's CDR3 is CASNRAGSPLHF. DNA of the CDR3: TGTGCCAGCAACAGGGCAGGATCACCCCTCCACTTT.

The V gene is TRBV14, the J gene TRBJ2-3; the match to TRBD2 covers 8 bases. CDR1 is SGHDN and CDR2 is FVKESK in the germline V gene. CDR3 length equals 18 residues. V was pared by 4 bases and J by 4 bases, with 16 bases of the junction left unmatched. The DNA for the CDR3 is TGTGCCAGCAGCCGAAAACCGGGACTAGTCGGTTCAGCAGATACGCAGTATTTT. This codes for CASSRKPGLVGSADTQYF.

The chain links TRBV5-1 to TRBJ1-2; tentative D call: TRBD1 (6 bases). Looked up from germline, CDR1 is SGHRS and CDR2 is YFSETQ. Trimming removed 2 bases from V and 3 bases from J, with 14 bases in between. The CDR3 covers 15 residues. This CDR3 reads CASSFAGVVDYGYTF. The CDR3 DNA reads TGCGCCAGCAGCTTCGCAGGGGTTGTAGACTATGGCTACACCTTC.

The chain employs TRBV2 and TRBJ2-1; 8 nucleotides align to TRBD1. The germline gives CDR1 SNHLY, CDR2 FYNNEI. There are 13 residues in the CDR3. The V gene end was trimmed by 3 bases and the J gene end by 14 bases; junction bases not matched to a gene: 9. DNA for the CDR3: TGTGCCAGCAGTGAGACAGGGGTCCAGAGTAAGTTCTTC. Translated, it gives CASSETGVQSKFF.

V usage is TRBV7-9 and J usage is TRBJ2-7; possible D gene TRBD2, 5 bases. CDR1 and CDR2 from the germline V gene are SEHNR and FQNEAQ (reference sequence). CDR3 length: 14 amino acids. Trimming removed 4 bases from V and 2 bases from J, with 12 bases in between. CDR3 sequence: CASSSLRETYEQYF. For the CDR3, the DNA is TGTGCCAGCAGCTCCTTGAGGGAGACCTACGAGCAGTACTTC.

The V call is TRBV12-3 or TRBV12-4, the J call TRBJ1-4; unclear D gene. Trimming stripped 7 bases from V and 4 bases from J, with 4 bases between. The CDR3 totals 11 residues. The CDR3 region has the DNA TGTGCCAGCATAGGTAATGAAAAACTGTTTTTT. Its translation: CASIGNEKLFF.

The chain's CDR3 is CASSWWTGRGYTF. For the CDR3, the DNA is TGTGCCAGCAGCTGGTGGACAGGGCGTGGCTACACCTTC. The chain carries TRBV5-6 and TRBJ1-2; 8 bases fit TRBD1. CDR1 is SGHDT, CDR2 YYEEEE, per germline. This CDR3 comprises 13 residues. After removal of 3 bases from V and 7 bases from J, the junction contained 5 bases not matched to a gene.

The CDR3 DNA follows: TGTGCCAGCAGCCAAGTCCCCGGACCGCACTATGGCTACACCTTC. Amino acids: CASSQVPGPHYGYTF. The genes are TRBV14 and TRBJ1-2; D unresolved. CDR3 length equals 15 residues. V gave up 1 base and J gave up 3 bases, with 12 bases separating them. CDR1 and CDR2 (germline): SGHDN, FVKESK.

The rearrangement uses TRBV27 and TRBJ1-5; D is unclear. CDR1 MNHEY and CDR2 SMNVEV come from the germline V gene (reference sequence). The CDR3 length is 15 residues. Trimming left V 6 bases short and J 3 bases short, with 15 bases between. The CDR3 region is CASRSGGGYNQPQHF. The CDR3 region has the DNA TGTGCCAGCAGGAGTGGTGGAGGCTACAATCAGCCCCAGCATTTT.

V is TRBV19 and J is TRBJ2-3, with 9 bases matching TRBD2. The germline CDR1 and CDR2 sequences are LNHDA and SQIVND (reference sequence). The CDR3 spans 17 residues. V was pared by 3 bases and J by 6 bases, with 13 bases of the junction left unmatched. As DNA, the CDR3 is TGTGCCAGTAGTATCCACCCAGGGACTAGCAGCTCGGATACGCAGTATTTT. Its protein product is CASSIHPGTSSSDTQYF.

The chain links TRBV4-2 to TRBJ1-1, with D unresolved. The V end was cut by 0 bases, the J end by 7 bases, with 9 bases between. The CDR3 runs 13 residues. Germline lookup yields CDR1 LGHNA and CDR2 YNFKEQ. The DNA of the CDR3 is TGTGCCAGCAGCCAAGATTGGGATTTTGAAGCTTTCTTT. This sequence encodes CASSQDWDFEAFF.

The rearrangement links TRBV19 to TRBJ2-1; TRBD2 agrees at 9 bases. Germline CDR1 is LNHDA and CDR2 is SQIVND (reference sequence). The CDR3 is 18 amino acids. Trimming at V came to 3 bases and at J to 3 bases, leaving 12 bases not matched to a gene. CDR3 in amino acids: CASSMGPLGGGGYNEQFF. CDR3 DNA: TGTGCCAGTAGTATGGGGCCCCTAGGCGGGGGGGGCTACAATGAGCAGTTCTTC.

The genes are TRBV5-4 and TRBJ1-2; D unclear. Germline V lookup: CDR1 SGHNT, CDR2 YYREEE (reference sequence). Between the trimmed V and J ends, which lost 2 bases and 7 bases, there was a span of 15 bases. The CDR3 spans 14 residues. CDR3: CASSLNRRPGGYTF. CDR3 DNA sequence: TGTGCCAGCAGCTTAAATCGCAGGCCGGGTGGCTACACCTTC.

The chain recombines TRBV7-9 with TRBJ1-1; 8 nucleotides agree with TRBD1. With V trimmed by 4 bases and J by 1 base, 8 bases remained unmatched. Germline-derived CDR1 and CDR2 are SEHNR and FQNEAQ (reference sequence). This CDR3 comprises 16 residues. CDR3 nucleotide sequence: TGTGCCAGCAGCTCGTCAGGGGGCCTGTGGAACACTGAAGCTTTCTTT. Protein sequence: CASSSSGGLWNTEAFF. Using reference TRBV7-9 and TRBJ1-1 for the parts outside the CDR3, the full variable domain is DTGVSQNPRHKITKRGQNVTFRCDPISEHNRLYWYRQTLGQGPEFLTYFQNEAQLEKSRLLSDRFSAERPKGSFSTLEIQRTEQGDSAMYLCASSSSGGLWNTEAFFGQGTRLTVV.

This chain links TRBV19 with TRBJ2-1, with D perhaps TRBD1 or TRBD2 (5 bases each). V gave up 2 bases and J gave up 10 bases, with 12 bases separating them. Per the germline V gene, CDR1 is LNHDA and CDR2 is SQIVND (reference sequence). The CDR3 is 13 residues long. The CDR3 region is CASSIRDLGEQFF. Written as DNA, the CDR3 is TGTGCCAGTAGTATACGGGACCTCGGGGAGCAGTTCTTC.

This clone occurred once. The CDR3 loop reads CASSQDPGRNTEAFF. For the CDR3, the DNA is TGTGCCAGCAGCCAAGATCCGGGAAGGAACACTGAAGCTTTCTTT. This sequence joins TRBV4-2 and TRBJ1-1; D gene ambiguous. CDR1 and CDR2 (germline): LGHNA, YNFKEQ. The CDR3 totals 15 residues. Deletions cut 0 bases from V and 1 base from J, with 9 bases between.

The CDR3: CASSQQGATYNEQFF. The CDR3 nucleotides are TGCGCCAGCAGCCAACAGGGGGCGACCTACAATGAGCAGTTCTTC. This rearrangement joins TRBV4-3 to TRBJ2-1, with 8 bases matching TRBD1. With V trimmed by 2 bases and J by 2 bases, 2 bases remained unmatched. The length of the CDR3 is 15 residues. The V gene's germline CDR1 is LGHNA and CDR2 YSLEER.